Detailed here is one T cell receptor (beta chain). This sample is part of a study of control samples from healthy donors and cancer patients. This CDR3 comprises 14 residues. The V and J ends lost 8 bases and 3 bases respectively, with 13 bases between them. The V gene's germline CDR1 is MNHNY and CDR2 SVGAGI (reference sequence). Profiled with immunoSEQ multiplex PCR; TCRdb holds only in-frame clones, not every one. This table has 120,000 or so clones, about 90% appearing once. Material for sequencing was blood. This sequence joins TRBV6-6 and TRBJ2-2, with D unresolved. This sequence originates from a man between 18 and 35 years old in good health. CDR3 DNA sequence: TGTGCCAGCGCACCTGCAAGTCACACCGGGGAGCTGTTTTTT. Its protein product is CASAPASHTGELFF.